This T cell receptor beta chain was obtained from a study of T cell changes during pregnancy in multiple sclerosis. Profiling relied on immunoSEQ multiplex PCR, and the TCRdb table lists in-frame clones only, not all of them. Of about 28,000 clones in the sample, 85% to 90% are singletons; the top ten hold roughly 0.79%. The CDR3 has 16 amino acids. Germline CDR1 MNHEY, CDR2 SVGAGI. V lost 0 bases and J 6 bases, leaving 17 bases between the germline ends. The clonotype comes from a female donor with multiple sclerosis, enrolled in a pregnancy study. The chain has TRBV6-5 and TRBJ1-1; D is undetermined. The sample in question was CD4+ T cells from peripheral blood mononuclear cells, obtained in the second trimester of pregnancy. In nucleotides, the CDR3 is TGTGCCAGCAGTTACTCGGAACGGCTCCCGGGTGCTGAAGCTTTCTTT. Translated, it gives CASSYSERLPGAEAFF.